The next 11 T cell receptor beta chains were all read from a single sample in a study of T cells in Graves' hyperthyroidism and ophthalmopathy. Amplified TCR beta CDR3 regions derived from RNA transcripts. The TCR CDR3 first-round RT-PCR relied on the HTBI primer set. TCRdb re-derived calls from the multiplex PCR reads in MiXCR, one entry per CDR3 protein. The data hold approximately 600,000 distinct CDR3 sequences, with less than 25% observed a single time. Sequenced material: blood. Every receptor here comes from a man aged 30-40 years with Graves' ophthalmopathy.

This chain joins TRBV20-1 and TRBJ1-4, with TRBD1 as a possible D gene (5 bases). The CDR3 totals 13 residues. In germline, CDR1 is DFQATT, CDR2 SNEGSKA (reference sequence). Trimming pared 5 bases from V and 4 bases from J, leaving 11 bases between. CDR3 nucleotides: TGCAGTGCTCTGACAGTGGGTAATGAAAAACTGTTTTTT. Translation: CSALTVGNEKLFF.

This clonotype was counted only a few times. The V and J genes are TRBV6-1 and TRBJ2-2, with D possibly TRBD1 on 6 matching bases. The CDR3 runs 15 residues. The germline V gene encodes CDR1 MNHNS and CDR2 SASEGT. V was pared by 7 bases and J by 4 bases, with 16 bases between. The CDR3 region is CASTDWGPGTGELFF. For the CDR3, the DNA is TGTGCCAGCACCGACTGGGGGCCTGGCACCGGGGAGCTGTTTTTT.

This clonotype showed up many times. The chain couples TRBV7-3 to TRBJ2-2; 13 nucleotides align to TRBD2. The CDR3 runs 17 residues. Germline V gives CDR1 SGHTA, CDR2 FQGTGA. With 0 bases clipped from V and 6 bases from J, the junction kept 4 bases outside the gene matches. CDR3 region: CASSLTVGLAGAGELFF. CDR3 nucleotide sequence: TGTGCCAGCAGCTTAACTGTAGGACTAGCGGGAGCCGGGGAGCTGTTTTTT.

This sequence joins TRBV19 and TRBJ1-2; D unclear. Between the trimmed V and J ends, which lost 3 bases and 4 bases, there was a span of 12 bases. CDR3 length: 14 residues. Looked up from germline, CDR1 is LNHDA and CDR2 is SQIVND (reference sequence). CDR3 loop: CASSMQAPIYGYTF. In DNA, the CDR3 is TGTGCCAGTAGTATGCAGGCGCCAATCTATGGCTACACCTTC.

There are many counts of this clonotype. The chain uses TRBV6-5 and TRBJ1-1; D not resolved. Per the germline V gene, CDR1 is MNHEY and CDR2 is SVGAGI. The length of the CDR3 is 11 residues. V lost 7 bases and J lost 1, with 4 bases in between. DNA for the CDR3: TGTGCCAGCATTACGAACACTGAAGCTTTCTTT. Translated, it gives CASITNTEAFF.

V gene TRBV7-2 combines with J gene TRBJ2-5; TRBD1 matches 9 bases. This CDR3 has 15 amino acids. Trimming at V came to 2 bases and at J to 4 bases, leaving 5 bases not matched to a gene. The germline V gene encodes CDR1 SGHTA and CDR2 FQGNSA. The CDR3 DNA is TGTGCCAGCAGCTTATTAGGGACAGGGTTAGAGACCCAGTACTTC. The encoded protein is CASSLLGTGLETQYF.

To note about this clonotype: A much larger clone lies a single base off, so this may be a read error. The rearrangement uses TRBV12-3 or TRBV12-4 and TRBJ1-5, with a possible D match to TRBD1 (5 bases). Trimming cost V 2 bases and J 15 bases, with 17 bases left between them. The CDR3 runs to 13 residues. The CDR3 coding sequence is TGTGCCAGCAGTTTACCTCTGGGGGGTTCTCCGCATTTT. This sequence encodes CASSLPLGGSPHF.

The table lists this clonotype with many counts. This rearrangement joins TRBV7-8 to TRBJ2-7; 7 nucleotides align to TRBD1. V lost 4 bases to trimming and J lost 3 bases; unmatched junction nucleotides: 3. The length of the CDR3 is 13 residues. Looked up from germline, CDR1 is SGHVS and CDR2 is FQNEAQ. The CDR3 DNA reads as TGTGCCAGCAGCTCGGGACAGCACTACGAGCAGTACTTC. This encodes CASSSGQHYEQYF. Complete variable domain (other parts from reference TRBV7-8 and TRBJ2-7): GAGVSQSPRYKVAKRGQDVALRCDPISGHVSLFWYQQALGQGPEFLTYFQNEAQLDKSGLPSDRFFAERPEGSVSTLKIQRTQQEDSAVYLCASSSGQHYEQYFGPGTRLTVT.

This clonotype has only a few counts. This chain connects TRBV30 to TRBJ2-7; the D gene is possibly TRBD2 (5 bases). This CDR3 has 14 amino acids. The V and J ends lost 0 bases and 2 bases respectively, with 11 bases between them. Per the germline V gene, CDR1 is GTSNPN and CDR2 is SVGIG (reference sequence). The CDR3 sequence is CAWSVTGFAYEQYF. CDR3 in DNA: TGTGCCTGGAGTGTAACGGGGTTCGCCTACGAGCAGTACTTC.

The sample holds a few counts of this clonotype. In DNA, the CDR3 is TGTGCCAGCAGTTACTCGATGGGCGGGAGTCTGACAGATACGCAGTATTTT. Translated, it gives CASSYSMGGSLTDTQYF. V usage is TRBV6-5 and J usage is TRBJ2-3; 7 bases are a match to TRBD2. V lost 0 bases, J lost 3 bases, and 9 bases stayed unmatched. Germline V CDR1 and CDR2: MNHEY, SVGAGI. The CDR3 sequence is 17 residues long.

A few counts support this clonotype. CDR3 sequence: CASSARGDNSPLHF. CDR3 coding DNA: TGTGCCAGCAGCGCCAGAGGAGATAATTCACCCCTCCACTTT. This chain connects TRBV9 to TRBJ1-6; D remains ambiguous. The V and J ends lost 3 bases and 5 bases respectively, with 9 bases between them. The CDR3 runs to 14 residues. The V gene's germline CDR1 is SGDLS and CDR2 YYNGEE.